This TCR beta chain emerged from a study of T-cell reconstitution after alpha-beta-depleted transplantation in children. For TCRbeta, the library was prepared with unique molecular identifiers. Via MiXCR, TCRdb re-called the PCR reads, giving one row per CDR3 protein. This sample yields about 250,000 distinct CDR3 sequences, of which more than 20% are seen a single time; 4% to 6% belongs to the top ten. Concerning this clonotype itself: Its antigen remains unknown.

From germline, CDR1 is MGHRA and CDR2 YSYEKL. CDR3 length: 13 amino acids. Between the trimmed V and J ends, which lost 5 bases and 3 bases, there was a span of 11 bases. General observations from the study: There were reportedly several hundred expanded graft clones from which alpha-beta T cells came about two months after transplant. The main origin of T-cell counts and diversity one year after transplant was newly produced T cells. Surviving recipient T cells and thymic progenitors underlay high day-60 TCRbeta diversity in some patients.

The J gene is TRBJ2-7, the V gene TRBV4-1; D perhaps matches TRBD2 (5 bases). The sample consisted of PBMCs, mostly from graft donor cells, taken 360 days after TCRalphabeta/CD19-depleted stem cell transplant. The TCR was taken from a female patient aged 2 to 10 who had a stem cell transplant for congenital amegakaryocytic thrombocytopenia, so the T cells may come from the graft donor. The CDR3 sequence is CASSAGTNYEQYF. CDR3 DNA: TGCGCCAGCAGCGCGGGCACGAACTACGAGCAGTACTTC.